This TCR beta chain was retrieved from a study of siplizumab effects on memory and regulatory T cells (dated by TCRdb to between 2017 and 2020). Turning to the overall study: The study examined how the anti-CD2 antibody siplizumab affects alloreactive T-cell subsets in allogeneic mixed lymphocyte reactions built from human PBMCs. The paper's findings and limits, for the study overall: Siplizumab significantly lowered the cumulative frequency of alloreactive sequences that could be traced to unstimulated CD4+ memory T cells. Because sequences below about 10^-5 frequency were poorly captured, only a minor fraction of alloreactive clones could be mapped to unstimulated subsets. Compared with memory T cells, unstimulated naive T cells appeared more diverse, and naive cells seemed to make a substantial contribution to the alloresponse. Among mappable alloreactive CD4+ clones, the Treg-derived fraction averaged approximately 72% with siplizumab versus roughly 25% in control reactions. Roughly 80-95% of proliferating CD4+ or CD8+ clones could not be assigned a naive or memory phenotype. Whether proliferating Tregs from siplizumab cultures actually had suppressive function was not functionally confirmed.

In a few donor pairs, further sequencing was done on unstimulated CD8+ naive, CD4+ memory, CD8+ TEMRA, CD4+ naive and CD8+ effector memory subsets. Sorted unstimulated T cells and proliferating T cells recovered from mixed lymphocyte reactions underwent TCRbeta CDR3 sequencing. Fresh whole blood from fewer than 12 HLA-typed healthy donors was used to isolate PBMCs. Concerning this clone: The clone's antigen remains unknown. Per-nucleotide qualities are absent, and no much larger clonotype sits a single base away.

Libraries were built with the immunoSEQ multiplex PCR assay. The deep sequencing platform assayed about 10^5 TCR templates per sample. Genomic DNA extracted from sorted T cells was used for TCRbeta CDR3 sequencing. The paper's processing steps were these. The R programming language was used for clonal analysis of TCRbeta CDR3 data. Alloreactive CD4+ and CD8+ clones were defined by comparing unstimulated samples with post-reaction CFSE-low samples. Regulatory or non-regulatory origin was assigned to alloreactive CD4+ clones by matching of sequences to sorted unstimulated Treg and non-Treg repertoires. The table comes from immuneACCESS by way of TCRdb, which keeps in-frame sequences with V and J called. Part of the clones is missing from these tables; in studies checked, under half for an unresolved V gene and the rest for unknown reasons. Clone size and the V and J calls come from that table; the DNA yielded D and trimming. For this sample there are approximately 60,000 clones; about 80% appear just once. Clones ranked in the top ten supply about 0.4% of the sample.

Clipping removes 5 bases from V and 3 bases from J, with 7 as the unmatched junction base count. From cysteine to phenylalanine, the CDR3 is 14 amino acids long. Only the CDR3 DNA is retained, 42 bases long and in frame from the first base. For CDR1 and CDR2, the germline V gene (reference sequence) lists SGHKS and YYEKEE. The TCR was taken from a human donor in good health. The chain employs TRBV5-5 and TRBJ2-7; TRBD1 fits 8 bases in the junction. The sample comprised memory CD4+ T cells sorted from blood. In the paper's terms, the cell subset or site label means: unstimulated CD4+ memory T cells. The nucleotide sequence reads as follows: TGTGCCAGCAGTTCAACGACAGGGGTCTACGAGCAGTACTTC. Its protein reads: CASSSTTGVYEQYF.